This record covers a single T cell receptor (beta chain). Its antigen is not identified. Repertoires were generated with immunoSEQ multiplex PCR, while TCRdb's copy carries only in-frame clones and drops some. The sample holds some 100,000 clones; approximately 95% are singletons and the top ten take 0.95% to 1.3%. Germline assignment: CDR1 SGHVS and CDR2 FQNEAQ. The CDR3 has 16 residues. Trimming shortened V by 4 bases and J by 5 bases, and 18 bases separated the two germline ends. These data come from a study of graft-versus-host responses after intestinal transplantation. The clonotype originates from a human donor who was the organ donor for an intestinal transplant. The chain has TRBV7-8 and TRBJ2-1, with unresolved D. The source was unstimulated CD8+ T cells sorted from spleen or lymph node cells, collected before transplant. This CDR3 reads CASSYTTEDLNNEQFF. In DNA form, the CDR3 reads TGTGCCAGCAGCTACACAACAGAAGACCTTAACAATGAGCAGTTCTTC.